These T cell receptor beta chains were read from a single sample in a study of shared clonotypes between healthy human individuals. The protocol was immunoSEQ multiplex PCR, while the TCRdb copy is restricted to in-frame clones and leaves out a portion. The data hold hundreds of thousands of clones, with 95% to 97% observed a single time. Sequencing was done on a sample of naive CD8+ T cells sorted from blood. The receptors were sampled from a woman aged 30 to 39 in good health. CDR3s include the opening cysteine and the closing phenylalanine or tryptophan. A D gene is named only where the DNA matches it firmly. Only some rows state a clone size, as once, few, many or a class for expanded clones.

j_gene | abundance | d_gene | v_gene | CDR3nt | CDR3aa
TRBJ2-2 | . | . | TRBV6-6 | TGTGCCAGCAGTACGGGACTCCCCTCCAGGGAGCTGTTTTTT | CASSTGLPSRELFF
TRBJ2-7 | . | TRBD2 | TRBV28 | TGTGCCAGCAGGGGACTAGCTCGGCTCCCCTACGAGCAGTACTTC | CASRGLARLPYEQYF
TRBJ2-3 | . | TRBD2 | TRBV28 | TGTGCCAGCAGCCTTGGACTAGAGGGCGCAGATACGCAGTATTTT | CASSLGLEGADTQYF
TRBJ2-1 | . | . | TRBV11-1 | TGTGCCAGCAGCTTAGGCGAGGAGAGGGAGTTCTTC | CASSLGEEREFF
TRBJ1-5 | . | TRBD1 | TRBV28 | TGTGCCAGCAGTTTATGGACAGGGAGCAATCAGCCCCAGCATTTT | CASSLWTGSNQPQHF
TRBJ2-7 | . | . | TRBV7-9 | TGTGCCAGCAGCTTGGGAGCGGAGAGCTCCTACGAGCAGTACTTC | CASSLGAESSYEQYF
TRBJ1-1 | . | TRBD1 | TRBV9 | TGTGCCAGCAGCCCGACAGGGAACATGAACACTGAAGCTTTCTTT | CASSPTGNMNTEAFF
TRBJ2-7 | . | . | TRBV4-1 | TGCGCCAGCAGCCATCGGGCCCAGGGTTACGAGCAGTACTTC | CASSHRAQGYEQYF
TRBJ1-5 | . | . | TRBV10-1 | TGCGCCAGCAGTGATGTACTGAACAATCAGCCCCAGCATTTT | CASSDVLNNQPQHF
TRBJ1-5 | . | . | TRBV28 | TGTGCCAGCAGTAATACGGGGGGACGCCAGCCCCAGCATTTT | CASSNTGGRQPQHF
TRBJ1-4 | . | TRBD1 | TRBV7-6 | TGTGCCAGCAGCTTAGACAGGGGAACTAATGAAAAACTGTTTTTT | CASSLDRGTNEKLFF
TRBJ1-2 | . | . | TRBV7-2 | TGTGCCAGCAGCTTAGCAGGGACGAATGGCTACACCTTC | CASSLAGTNGYTF
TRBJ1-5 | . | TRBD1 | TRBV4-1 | TGCGCCAGCAGCCAAGATTTTTATGCAGGGGGGAATAGCAATCAGCCCCAGCATTTT | CASSQDFYAGGNSNQPQHF
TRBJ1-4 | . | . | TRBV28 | TGTGCCAGCACCAATAACAGGGCTAGTGATGAAAAACTGTTTTTT | CASTNNRASDEKLFF
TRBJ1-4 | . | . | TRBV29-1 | TGCAGCGCCGTGGGCAGGGAGGGAAAACTGTTTTTT | CSAVGREGKLFF
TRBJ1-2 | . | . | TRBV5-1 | TGCGCCAGCAGCTCGCAACCGGGTGGCTACACCTTC | CASSSQPGGYTF
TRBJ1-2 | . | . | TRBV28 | TGTGCCAGCAGTGGGACGGGTTATGGCTACACCTTC | CASSGTGYGYTF
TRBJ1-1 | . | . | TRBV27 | TGTGCCAGCATCCTAAGTGTTGGTGAAGCTTTCTTT | CASILSVGEAFF
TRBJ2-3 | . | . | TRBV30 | TGTGCCTGGAGTGTAAGAGTGGAGGCCAAGTCAGATACGCAGTATTTT | CAWSVRVEAKSDTQYF
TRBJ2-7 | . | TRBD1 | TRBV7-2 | TGTGCCAGCAGCTTGGACAGGGGGCCGGACAGCTCCTACGAGCAGTACTTC | CASSLDRGPDSSYEQYF
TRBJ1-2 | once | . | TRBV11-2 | TGTGCCAGCAGCTTACCGGGTTACTTTGGCTACACCTTC | CASSLPGYFGYTF
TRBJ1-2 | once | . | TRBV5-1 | TGCGCCAGCAGCCAATCGTCATGGAACTATGGCTACACCTTC | CASSQSSWNYGYTF
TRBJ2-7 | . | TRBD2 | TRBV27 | TGTGCCAGCACCCGCAGCGGGAGAGCAATCGAGCAGTACTTC | CASTRSGRAIEQYF
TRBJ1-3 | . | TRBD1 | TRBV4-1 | TGCGCCAGCAGTTATCCGGGACAGCTATGGAACACCATATATTTT | CASSYPGQLWNTIYF
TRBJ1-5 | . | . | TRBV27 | TGTGCCAGCAGAACAGGGAATCAGCCCCAGCATTTT | CASRTGNQPQHF
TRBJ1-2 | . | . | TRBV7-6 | TGTGCCAGCAGCCCCGAGACAGGCTATGGCTACACCTTC | CASSPETGYGYTF
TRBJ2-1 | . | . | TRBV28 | TGTGCCAGCAGATTCTTATCAGGGGTCCCCTACAATGAGCAGTTCTTC | CASRFLSGVPYNEQFF
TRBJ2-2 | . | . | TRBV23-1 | TGCGCCAGCAGTCAATCGGTTGACGACAGGGGGCGGCTAGCGGGATTTACCGGGGAGCTGTTTTTT | CASSQSVDDRGRLAGFTGELFF
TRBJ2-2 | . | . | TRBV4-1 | TGCGCCAGCAGCCAAGACACGCGGGCCCCCGGGGAGCTGTTTTTT | CASSQDTRAPGELFF
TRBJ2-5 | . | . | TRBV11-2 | TGTGCCAGCAGCTTAGATAATAGGGGAGAGACCCAGTACTTC | CASSLDNRGETQYF
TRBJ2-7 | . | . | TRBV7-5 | TGTGTCAGAAGCTTAACTAGCGGGAAGCAATCTAGCTACGAGCAGTACTTC | CVRSLTSGKQSSYEQYF
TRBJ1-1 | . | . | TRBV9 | TGTGCCAGCAGCGTACAATTGGAGTTGGACACTGAAGCTTTCTTT | CASSVQLELDTEAFF
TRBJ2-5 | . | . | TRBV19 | TGTGCCAACCTGTCACCTCTACAAGAGACCCAGTACTTC | CANLSPLQETQYF
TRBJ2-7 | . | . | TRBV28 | TGTGCCAGCAGTTTCCCCGAAACTAGAGGGTACGAGCAGTACTTC | CASSFPETRGYEQYF
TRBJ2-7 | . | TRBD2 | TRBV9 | TGTGCCAGCAGCGTATCTAGCGGGAGCTCCTACGAGCAGTACTTC | CASSVSSGSSYEQYF
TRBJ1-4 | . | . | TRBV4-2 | TGTGCCAGCAGCCAAGAGGGGGTAGTGACAGAAAAACTGTTTTTT | CASSQEGVVTEKLFF
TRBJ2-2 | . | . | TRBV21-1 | TGTGCCAGCAGTTACAAAGATTGGCTAGCGGGAGGGCCCGACACCGGGGAGCTGTTTTTT | CASSYKDWLAGGPDTGELFF
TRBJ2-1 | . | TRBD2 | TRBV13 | TGTGCCAGCAGCCATCCTAGCGGCGGGACCAATGAGCAGTTCTTC | CASSHPSGGTNEQFF
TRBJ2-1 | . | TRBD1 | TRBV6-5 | TGTGCCAGCAGTTATCTACTGAGGACAGGGCCCAATGAGCAGTTCTTC | CASSYLLRTGPNEQFF
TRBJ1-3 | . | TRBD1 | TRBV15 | TGTGCCACCAGCAGAGAGGACAGGGCTCCTGGAAACACCATATATTTT | CATSREDRAPGNTIYF
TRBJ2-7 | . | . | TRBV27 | TGTGCCAGCAGTTTTGCGGGGCTCTCCTACGAGCAGTACTTC | CASSFAGLSYEQYF
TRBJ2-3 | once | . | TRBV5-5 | TGTGCCAGCAGCTTGCATCGTGTGGCGAGACGCACAGATACGCAGTATTTT | CASSLHRVARRTDTQYF
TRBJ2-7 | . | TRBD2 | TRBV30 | TGTGCCTGGAGTGTACTAGCGGGGACCTACGAGCAGTACTTC | CAWSVLAGTYEQYF
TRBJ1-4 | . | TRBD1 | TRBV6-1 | TGTGCCAGCAGTGAAGGGGGGACAGCCAGGGGTGAAAAACTGTTTTTT | CASSEGGTARGEKLFF
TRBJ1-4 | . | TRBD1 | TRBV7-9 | TGTGCCAGCAGTTCCCCCAAGGGGGCCGGTAATGAAAAACTGTTTTTT | CASSSPKGAGNEKLFF
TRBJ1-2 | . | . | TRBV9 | TGTGCCAGCAGCGTAGGGGACGATAGGGCCTATGGCTACACCTTC | CASSVGDDRAYGYTF
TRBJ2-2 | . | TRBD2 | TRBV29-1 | TGCAGCGCACTAGTTGGGAGGGCCGGGGAGCTGTTTTTT | CSALVGRAGELFF
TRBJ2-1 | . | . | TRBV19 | TGTGCCAGTAGTATGACAGCGAGCTCCTACAATGAGCAGTTCTTC | CASSMTASSYNEQFF
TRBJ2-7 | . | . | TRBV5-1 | TGCGCCAGCAGCTTGGGGGGGGCGCGGGAGCAGTACTTC | CASSLGGAREQYF
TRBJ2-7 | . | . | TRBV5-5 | TGTGCCAGCAGCTTGTCCACTAGGAGCGGTATCTACGAGCAGTACTTC | CASSLSTRSGIYEQYF
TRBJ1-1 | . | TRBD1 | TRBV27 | TGTGCCAGCAGGAGGGGGCCCATGAACACTGAAGCTTTCTTT | CASRRGPMNTEAFF
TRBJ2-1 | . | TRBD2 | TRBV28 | TGTGCCAGCACGCGGCCTAGCGGATTCTTAGGATCCTACAATGAGCAGTTCTTC | CASTRPSGFLGSYNEQFF